This passage covers 29 T cell receptor beta chains from one sample sequenced in a study of cytomegalovirus exposure and HLA in healthy donors. PCR involved 60 Vbeta and 13 Jbeta primers. Some clones are missing from TCRdb's copy, which holds only in-frame ones; the method was immunoSEQ multiplex PCR. This sample has more than 75,000 clones, with 79% found just once. The sample was PBMCs. These TCRs come from a man between 25 and 39 years old in good health and CMV-seronegative.

The chain employs TRBV5-3 and TRBJ2-7, with 7 bases identical to TRBD1. TRBV5-3 is an open reading frame whose function is uncertain. Trimming removed 4 bases from V and 3 bases from J; junction bases left unmatched: 10. This CDR3 is 15 amino acids long. CDR3 residues: CARSPRDSHFYEQYF. CDR3 coding DNA: TGTGCCAGAAGCCCCCGGGACAGTCATTTCTACGAGCAGTACTTC.

This sequence joins TRBV7-9 and TRBJ2-4; maybe TRBD1 (6 bases). Between the trimmed V and J ends, which lost 4 bases and 0 bases, there was a span of 22 bases. The germline gives CDR1 SEHNR, CDR2 FQNEAQ (reference sequence). The CDR3 runs 19 residues. The CDR3 reads CASSSNPPGTSLAKNIQYF. CDR3 nucleotide sequence: TGTGCCAGCAGCTCTAACCCTCCCGGGACAAGCCTAGCCAAAAACATTCAGTACTTC.

The V call is TRBV18, the J call TRBJ1-3; D not resolved. There are 15 residues in the CDR3. Trimming left V 0 bases short and J 8 bases short, with 14 bases between. Germline values: CDR1 KGHSH, CDR2 LQKENI. The CDR3 reads CASSPPIRARDTIYF. The CDR3 region has the DNA TGTGCCAGCTCACCACCGATTCGGGCGAGGGACACCATATATTTT.

This clone was picked up one time. CDR3 amino acids: CASSGGDTLYNEQFF. In nucleotides, the CDR3 is TGTGCCAGCAGCGGGGGGGACACCTTATACAATGAGCAGTTCTTC. This chain joins TRBV5-4 and TRBJ2-1; D might be TRBD2 (7 bases). The CDR3 runs 15 residues. V lost 4 bases and J 4 bases, leaving 15 bases between the germline ends. Germline CDR1 SGHNT, CDR2 YYREEE (reference sequence).

V and J are TRBV19 and TRBJ2-6; 7 nucleotides align to TRBD2. V trimming: 5 bases; J trimming: 0 bases; junction bases outside the gene matches: 7. The CDR3 extends over 17 amino acids. The germline gives CDR1 LNHDA, CDR2 SQIVND (reference sequence). DNA of the CDR3: TGTGCCAGTAGTTTTGGACTAGACAACTCTGGGGCCAACGTCCTGACTTTC. Its protein is CASSFGLDNSGANVLTF. Combining the CDR3 with reference TRBV19 and TRBJ2-6 gives the whole variable domain DGGITQSPKYLFRKEGQNVTLSCEQNLNHDAMYWYRQDPGQGLRLIYYSQIVNDFQKGDIAEGYSVSREKKESFPLTVTSAQKNPTAFYLCASSFGLDNSGANVLTFGAGSRLTVL.

V is TRBV27 and J is TRBJ2-1, with TRBD1 identical over 8 bases. CDR1 MNHEY and CDR2 SMNVEV come from the germline V gene (reference sequence). This CDR3 comprises 12 residues. With V trimmed by 6 bases and J by 15 bases, 10 bases remained unmatched. The CDR3 nucleotides read TGTGCCAGCAGCGGACCGACAGGGGTGCGGTTCTTC. It translates to CASSGPTGVRFF.

The gene calls are TRBV14 and TRBJ1-1; D is uncertain. The germline CDR1 and CDR2 sequences are SGHDN and FVKESK. V dropped 1 base and J dropped 8 bases, with 11 bases sitting between them. The CDR3 runs to 13 residues. The CDR3 loop is CASSQVSAGEAFF. CDR3 nucleotides: TGTGCCAGCAGCCAAGTCAGTGCAGGCGAAGCTTTCTTT.

This chain links TRBV6-5 with TRBJ2-3; the D gene is possibly TRBD1 (6 bases). The V and J ends lost 0 bases and 2 bases respectively, with 12 bases between them. The germline gives CDR1 MNHEY, CDR2 SVGAGI. The CDR3 runs to 16 residues. The CDR3 spells CASSYSGTPLTDTQYF. Here the CDR3 DNA reads TGTGCCAGCAGTTACTCCGGGACACCACTCACAGATACGCAGTATTTT.

This clone was observed a handful of times. This rearrangement joins TRBV4-3 to TRBJ1-5; D is uncertain. The CDR3 is 16 amino acids. Germline CDR1 is LGHNA and CDR2 is YSLEER. V was cut by 0 bases and J by 7 bases, with 16 bases left in between. This CDR3 is CASSQETGRAGQPQHF. The CDR3 coding sequence is TGCGCCAGCAGCCAAGAAACCGGGAGGGCTGGCCAGCCCCAGCATTTT.

In the case of this clone: One end of the junction fails to match germline, which may point to a read error. The chain links TRBV4-1 to TRBJ1-1; tentative D call: TRBD1 (6 bases). The CDR3 length is 12 residues. Per germline, CDR1 MGHRA and CDR2 YSYEKL. The CDR3 nucleotides read TGCGCCAGCAGCCAGGCAGGGGATAAGAGGATCTTT. It encodes CASSQAGDKRIF.

The V call is TRBV7-2, the J call TRBJ2-7; D unclear. V shed 2 bases and J shed 7 bases, with 15 bases lying between them. This CDR3 contains 14 residues. Germline CDR1 SGHTA, CDR2 FQGNSA. Here the CDR3 reads CASSLFNIPGEQYF. The CDR3 DNA follows: TGTGCCAGCAGCTTATTCAACATCCCGGGTGAGCAGTACTTC.

In its sample, this clone was seen once. V usage is TRBV5-6 and J usage is TRBJ2-5, with TRBD1 identical over 8 bases. This CDR3 is built from 14 residues. The ends lost 4 bases at V and 2 bases at J; junction bases unmatched: 4. Germline values: CDR1 SGHDT, CDR2 YYEEEE. The CDR3 loop reads CASSEGQVQETQYF. For the CDR3, the DNA is TGTGCCAGCAGCGAGGGACAGGTACAAGAGACCCAGTACTTC.

The chain joins TRBV27 to TRBJ1-2; TRBD1 agrees at 8 bases. This CDR3 has 17 residues. With V trimmed by 6 bases and J by 0 bases, 12 bases remained unmatched. Germline CDR1 reads MNHEY; CDR2 reads SMNVEV (reference sequence). DNA for the CDR3: TGTGCCAGCAGCGGAACCGGGACAGGATACTCTAACTATGGCTACACCTTC. Translated: CASSGTGTGYSNYGYTF.

The gene calls are TRBV7-9 and TRBJ2-2; 8 nucleotides match TRBD1. Germline V CDR1 and CDR2: SEHNR, FQNEAQ (reference sequence). Unmatched junction bases numbered 2, after V lost 2 bases and J lost 3 bases. This CDR3 spans 15 amino acids. Written as DNA, the CDR3 is TGTGCCAGCAGCTTACAGGGACAGGACACCGGGGAGCTGTTTTTT. Translated: CASSLQGQDTGELFF.

A single count supports this clone. The rearrangement uses TRBV11-2 and TRBJ2-7; TRBD2 might be the D (5 bases). The CDR3 consists of 15 residues. Germline V gene data show CDR1 as SGHAT and CDR2 as FQNNGV. Trimming shortened V by 6 bases and J by 1 base, and 16 bases separated the two germline ends. The CDR3 here is CASRRGASISYEQYF. In DNA, the CDR3 is TGTGCCAGCAGACGAGGAGCTAGCATTTCCTACGAGCAGTACTTC.

This chain connects TRBV7-2 to TRBJ1-2, with unresolved D. CDR3 length: 14 residues. Germline-derived CDR1 and CDR2 are SGHTA and FQGNSA. V gave up 5 bases and J gave up 8 bases, with 18 bases separating them. CDR3 residues: CASSRTGPGGGYTF. DNA of the CDR3: TGTGCCAGCAGCCGCACCGGGCCTGGAGGCGGCTACACCTTC.

The chain is built from TRBV7-9 and TRBJ2-3; D gene uncertain. Germline CDR1 and CDR2: SEHNR and FQNEAQ (reference sequence). This CDR3 comprises 12 residues. The V and J ends lost 1 base and 10 bases respectively, with 9 bases between them. In DNA form, the CDR3 reads TGTGCCAGCAGCTTAGGGCAGTCATCGCAGTATTTT. It codes for CASSLGQSSQYF.

This chain joins TRBV5-4 and TRBJ2-6; D ambiguous. The CDR3 runs to 16 residues. The germline V gene encodes CDR1 SGHNT and CDR2 YYREEE (reference sequence). Trimming cost V 2 bases and J 4 bases, with 13 bases left between them. The CDR3 DNA reads as TGTGCCAGCAGCTTTTCCACGCGCTTGGGGGCCAACGTCCTGACTTTC. Translated: CASSFSTRLGANVLTF.

This rearrangement joins TRBV7-6 to TRBJ1-3; D gene ambiguous. The CDR3 contains 15 residues. The germline gives CDR1 SGHVS, CDR2 FNYEAQ. Trimming took 5 bases from V and 0 from J, leaving 11 bases between them. CDR3 protein: CASSPFGHSGNTIYF. In nucleotides, the CDR3 is TGTGCCAGCAGCCCCTTTGGGCACTCTGGAAACACCATATATTTT.

The chain uses TRBV18 and TRBJ1-1; TRBD1 agrees at 8 bases. The CDR3 sequence is 15 residues long. The V gene's germline CDR1 is KGHSH and CDR2 LQKENI. After removal of 3 bases from V and 2 bases from J, the junction contained 5 bases not matched to a gene. DNA of the CDR3: TGTGCCAGCTCACCCCCCCAGGGGGCCAACACTGAAGCTTTCTTT. It specifies CASSPPQGANTEAFF.

The V call is TRBV27, the J call TRBJ2-2; TRBD1 matches at 9 bases. The V and J ends lost 7 bases and 6 bases, in that order; junction bases with no gene match: 12. This CDR3 comprises 16 residues. Germline V gene data show CDR1 as MNHEY and CDR2 as SMNVEV (reference sequence). This CDR3 reads CASMRLGQGEPGELFF. In nucleotides, the CDR3 is TGTGCCAGCATGCGACTGGGACAGGGAGAGCCCGGGGAGCTGTTTTTT.

This clone has just one count. The chain recombines TRBV28 with TRBJ2-5, with 9 bases identical to TRBD1. This CDR3 spans 17 amino acids. The V gene end was trimmed by 5 bases and the J gene end by 5 bases; junction bases not matched to a gene: 15. Germline CDR1 MDHEN, CDR2 SYDVKM. CDR3 loop: CASSRKQIQGARETQYF. In DNA, the CDR3 is TGTGCCAGCAGTAGGAAGCAGATACAGGGGGCGAGGGAGACCCAGTACTTC.

The V and J genes are TRBV9 and TRBJ1-2, with D perhaps matching TRBD1 (5 bases). Trimming removed 3 bases from V and 8 bases from J, with 17 bases in between. Germline CDR1 and CDR2: SGDLS and YYNGEE. The CDR3 spans 14 residues. CDR3 nucleotides: TGTGCCAGCAGCGCCGGGGGGGGAGTTTGGGGCTACACCTTC. It yields the protein CASSAGGGVWGYTF. Combining the CDR3 with reference TRBV9 and TRBJ1-2 gives the whole variable domain DSGVTQTPKHLITATGQRVTLRCSPRSGDLSVYWYQQSLDQGLQFLIQYYNGEERAKGNILERFSAQQFPDLHSELNLSSLELGDSALYFCASSAGGGVWGYTFGSGTRLTVV.

The chain employs TRBV4-3 and TRBJ1-2, with D possibly TRBD1 on 5 matching bases. CDR1 is LGHNA and CDR2 is YSLEER in the germline V gene. There are 13 residues in the CDR3. V was pared by 0 bases and J by 8 bases, with 10 bases between. The CDR3 region has the DNA TGCGCCAGCAGCCAAGATCTCCAGGGCGGCTACACCTTC. Amino acids: CASSQDLQGGYTF.

The chain employs TRBV29-1 and TRBJ1-3, with TRBD1 matching over 9 bases. Germline CDR1 is SQVTM and CDR2 is ANQGSEA. V dropped 4 bases and J dropped 0; count of bases not matched to a gene: 7. The CDR3 length is 16 residues. CDR3 sequence reads: CSVGGQGRDSGNTIYF. CDR3 bases: TGCAGCGTTGGGGGACAGGGACGAGACTCTGGAAACACCATATATTTT.

The chain uses TRBV2 and TRBJ2-1; 10 bases are shared with TRBD2. This CDR3 contains 16 residues. Trimming at V came to 3 bases and at J to 5 bases, leaving 7 bases not matched to a gene. The germline V gene encodes CDR1 SNHLY and CDR2 FYNNEI. The CDR3 bases are TGTGCCAGCAGTGAGAGGCTAGCGGGGGCTAACAATGAGCAGTTCTTC. It translates to CASSERLAGANNEQFF. Filled out from reference TRBV2 and TRBJ2-1, the complete variable domain reads EPEVTQTPSHQVTQMGQEVILRCVPISNHLYFYWYRQILGQKVEFLVSFYNNEISEKSEIFDDQFSVERPDGSNFTLKIRSTKLEDSAMYFCASSERLAGANNEQFFGPGTRLTVL.

The J gene is TRBJ1-2, the V gene TRBV4-1; TRBD1 matches 8 bases. The CDR3 runs 14 residues. With V trimmed by 4 bases and J by 8 bases, 9 bases remained unmatched. Germline V gene sequence: CDR1 MGHRA, CDR2 YSYEKL. DNA for the CDR3: TGCGCCAGCAGCCCGGGACAGGTCTTAGGCGGCTACACCTTC. Its translation is CASSPGQVLGGYTF.

The chain uses TRBV7-6 and TRBJ1-1; D not certain. Germline loops: CDR1 SGHVS, CDR2 FNYEAQ. V was clipped by 1 base and J by 1 base, with 7 bases between them. The CDR3 is made up of 14 amino acids. Written as DNA, the CDR3 is TGTGCCAGCAGCTTAGGGGCGGGGAACACTGAAGCTTTCTTT. It specifies CASSLGAGNTEAFF.

This rearrangement joins TRBV28 to TRBJ2-5; D is uncertain. Trimming left V 1 base short and J 3 bases short, with 3 bases between. CDR1 is MDHEN, CDR2 SYDVKM, per germline. This CDR3 spans 12 amino acids. The DNA for the CDR3 is TGTGCCAGCAGTTTATTCAAAGAGACCCAGTACTTC. This translates into CASSLFKETQYF.